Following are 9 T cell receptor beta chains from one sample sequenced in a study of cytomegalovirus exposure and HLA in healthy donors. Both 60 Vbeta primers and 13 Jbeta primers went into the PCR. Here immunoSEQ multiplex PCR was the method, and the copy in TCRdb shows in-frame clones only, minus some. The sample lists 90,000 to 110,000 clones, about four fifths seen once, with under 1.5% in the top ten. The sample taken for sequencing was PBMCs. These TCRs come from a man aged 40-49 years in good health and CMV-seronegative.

The CDR3 sequence: CASSQGGIQETQYF. DNA of the CDR3: TGCGCCAGCAGCCAAGGAGGGATTCAAGAGACCCAGTACTTC. V usage is TRBV4-3 and J usage is TRBJ2-5, with D perhaps matching TRBD2 (5 bases). Per germline, CDR1 LGHNA and CDR2 YSLEER. This CDR3 has 14 amino acids. Trimming cost V 1 base and J 2 bases, with 8 bases left between them.

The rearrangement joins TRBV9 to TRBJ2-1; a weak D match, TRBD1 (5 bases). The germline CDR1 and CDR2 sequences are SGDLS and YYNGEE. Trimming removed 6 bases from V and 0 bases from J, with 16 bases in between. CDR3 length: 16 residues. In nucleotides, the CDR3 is TGTGCCAGCACCCCCAACCCAGGGCCCTCCTACAATGAGCAGTTCTTC. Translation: CASTPNPGPSYNEQFF.

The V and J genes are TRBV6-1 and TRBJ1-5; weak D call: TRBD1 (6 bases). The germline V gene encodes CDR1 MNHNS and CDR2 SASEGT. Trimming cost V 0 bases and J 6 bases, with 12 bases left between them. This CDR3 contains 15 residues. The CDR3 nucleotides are TGTGCCAGCAGTGAAGCCAGGGGACCAAGTCAGCCCCAGCATTTT. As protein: CASSEARGPSQPQHF.

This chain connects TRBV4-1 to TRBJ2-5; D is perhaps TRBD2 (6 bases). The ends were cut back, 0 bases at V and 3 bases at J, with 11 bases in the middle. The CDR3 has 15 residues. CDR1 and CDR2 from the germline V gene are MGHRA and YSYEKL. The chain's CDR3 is CASSQDWGGKETQYF. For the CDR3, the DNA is TGCGCCAGCAGCCAAGATTGGGGCGGGAAAGAGACCCAGTACTTC.

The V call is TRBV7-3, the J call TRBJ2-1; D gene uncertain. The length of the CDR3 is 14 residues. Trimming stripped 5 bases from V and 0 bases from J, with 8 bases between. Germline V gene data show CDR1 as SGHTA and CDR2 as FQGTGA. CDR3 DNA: TGTGCCAGCAGCCCACAGAGCTCCTACAATGAGCAGTTCTTC. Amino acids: CASSPQSSYNEQFF.

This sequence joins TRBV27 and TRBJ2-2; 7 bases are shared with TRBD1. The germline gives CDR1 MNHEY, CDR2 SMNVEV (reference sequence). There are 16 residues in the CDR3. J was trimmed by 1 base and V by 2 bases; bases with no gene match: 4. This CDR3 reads CASSLQGTVNTGELFF. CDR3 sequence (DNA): TGTGCCAGCAGTTTACAAGGGACAGTGAACACCGGGGAGCTGTTTTTT.

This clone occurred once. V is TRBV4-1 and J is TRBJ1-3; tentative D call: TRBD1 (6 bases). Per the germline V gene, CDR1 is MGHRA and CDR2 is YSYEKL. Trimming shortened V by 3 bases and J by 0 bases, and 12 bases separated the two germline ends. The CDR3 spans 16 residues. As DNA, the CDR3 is TGCGCCAGCAGCCAGACCGGGACACACTCTGGAAACACCATATATTTT. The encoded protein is CASSQTGTHSGNTIYF.

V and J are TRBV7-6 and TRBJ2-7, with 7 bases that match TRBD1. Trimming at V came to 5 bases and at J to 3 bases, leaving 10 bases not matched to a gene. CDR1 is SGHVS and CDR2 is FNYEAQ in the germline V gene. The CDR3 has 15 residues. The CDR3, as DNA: TGTGCCAGCAGCCGAACGAGGGGGCCACTCTACGAGCAGTACTTC. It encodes CASSRTRGPLYEQYF.

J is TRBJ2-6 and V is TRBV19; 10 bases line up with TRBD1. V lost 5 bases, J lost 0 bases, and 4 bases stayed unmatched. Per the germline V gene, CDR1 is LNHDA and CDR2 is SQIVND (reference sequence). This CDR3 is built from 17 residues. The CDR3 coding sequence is TGTGCCAGTAGTCCGGGACAGGGGTACTCTGGGGCCAACGTCCTGACTTTC. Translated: CASSPGQGYSGANVLTF. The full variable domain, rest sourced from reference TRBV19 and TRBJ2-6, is DGGITQSPKYLFRKEGQNVTLSCEQNLNHDAMYWYRQDPGQGLRLIYYSQIVNDFQKGDIAEGYSVSREKKESFPLTVTSAQKNPTAFYLCASSPGQGYSGANVLTFGAGSRLTVL.